The 15 T cell receptor beta chains below all came from one sample that was sequenced in a study of T-cell memory formation after mild COVID-19. TCRdb called the 5' RACE reads again in MiXCR, with one record for every CDR3 protein. Seen here are fewer than 450,000 distinct CDR3 sequences, more than 20% observed once, and the top ten hold 7.5% to 10%. Sample: PBMCs or a T cell subset sorted from them (not recorded which). Source of these receptors: an adult woman who had mild COVID-19 (a few samples of this study predate the infection). Cell type and time point are not known.

This clonotype has a handful of counts. This rearrangement joins TRBV6-1 to TRBJ2-2; D is unclear. The CDR3 has 14 residues. Trimming took off 4 bases at V and 3 bases at J, with 9 bases between the two ends. The germline V gene encodes CDR1 MNHNS and CDR2 SASEGT. The CDR3 sequence is CASSVGSDTGELFF. CDR3 bases: TGTGCCAGCAGTGTCGGCAGCGACACCGGGGAGCTGTTTTTT.

In this sample, this clonotype turned up a few times. CDR3: CASSQDQTVRGQSPLHF. CDR3 coding DNA: TGTGCCAGCAGCCAAGATCAAACAGTACGGGGCCAATCACCCCTCCACTTT. This rearrangement joins TRBV3-1 to TRBJ1-6; TRBD1 might be the D (5 bases). Germline V CDR1 and CDR2: LGHDT, YNNKEL (reference sequence). Trimming removed 0 bases from V and 10 bases from J, with 19 bases in between. The CDR3 spans 17 residues.

The rearrangement joins TRBV5-1 to TRBJ2-1; 7 bases map to TRBD2. The CDR3 spans 14 residues. Looked up from germline, CDR1 is SGHRS and CDR2 is YFSETQ. J was trimmed by 3 bases and V by 0 bases; bases with no gene match: 0. CDR3 coding DNA: TGCGCCAGCAGCTTGGCTAGCGGCTACAATGAGCAGTTCTTC. This encodes CASSLASGYNEQFF. The full variable domain, its missing parts supplied by reference TRBV5-1 and TRBJ2-1, is KAGVTQTPRYLIKTRGQQVTLSCSPISGHRSVSWYQQTPGQGLQFLFEYFSETQRNKGNFPGRFSGRQFSNSRSEMNVSTLELGDSALYLCASSLASGYNEQFFGPGTRLTVL.

The chain combines TRBV5-1 with TRBJ1-4; tentative D call: TRBD1 (5 bases). Trimming pared 3 bases from V and 5 bases from J, leaving 14 bases between. This CDR3 has 15 amino acids. Per the germline V gene, CDR1 is SGHRS and CDR2 is YFSETQ. The CDR3 coding sequence is TGCGCCAGCAGCTATGGCGGGACCGGAAATGAAAAACTGTTTTTT. It yields the protein CASSYGGTGNEKLFF.

The CDR3, as DNA: TGTGCCAGCAGCCAAGAGAGCGGCTTTTTGACAGCAGTCTCTGAAGCTTTCTTT. It is translated as CASSQESGFLTAVSEAFF. J is TRBJ1-1 and V is TRBV4-2; a possible D gene is TRBD1 (5 bases). Germline CDR1 is LGHNA and CDR2 is YNFKEQ. This CDR3 has 18 residues. Trimming stripped 0 bases from V and 6 bases from J, with 23 bases between.

This clonotype was detected only a few times. This chain uses TRBV5-5 with TRBJ1-1, with a weak D call TRBD1 (5 bases). The CDR3 has 14 amino acids. Trimming stripped 4 bases from V and 3 bases from J, with 13 bases between. Germline V gene lookup returns CDR1 SGHKS and CDR2 YYEKEE (reference sequence). The CDR3 DNA sequence: TGTGCCAGCAGCGCCCAAGGAGGGGACACTGAAGCTTTCTTT. Translation gives CASSAQGGDTEAFF.

This clonotype showed up just a few times. The chain employs TRBV2 and TRBJ2-5; D is unresolved. Germline lookup yields CDR1 SNHLY and CDR2 FYNNEI. This CDR3 spans 13 amino acids. Trimming cost V 4 bases and J 5 bases, with 11 bases left between them. In nucleotides, the CDR3 is TGTGCCAGCAGTGTACAAGGGATCGAGACCCAGTACTTC. Its protein product is CASSVQGIETQYF.

This clonotype was detected only a few times. The chain couples TRBV20-1 to TRBJ1-1, with 8 bases that match TRBD1. The germline V gene encodes CDR1 DFQATT and CDR2 SNEGSKA (reference sequence). The CDR3 is made up of 14 amino acids. The V gene end was trimmed by 3 bases and the J gene end by 3 bases; junction bases not matched to a gene: 6. The CDR3: CSASWTGLDTEAFF. CDR3 DNA: TGCAGTGCTAGCTGGACAGGGCTGGACACTGAAGCTTTCTTT.

This clonotype turned up a few times. The V and J genes are TRBV6-2 or TRBV6-3 and TRBJ2-2; 7 bases fit TRBD2. The germline V gene has CDR1 MNHEY and CDR2 SVGEGT. The CDR3 extends over 18 amino acids. V shed 6 bases and J 2 bases; nucleotides not matched to a gene: 15. The CDR3 DNA is TGTGCCAGCAGAAGTGTCGGCGGGAGAGGGCCCAACACCGGGGAGCTGTTTTTT. Translation gives CASRSVGGRGPNTGELFF.

There are a few counts of this clonotype. This rearrangement joins TRBV12-3 or TRBV12-4 to TRBJ1-5, with D possibly TRBD1 on 6 matching bases. Trimming took 7 bases from V and 5 from J, leaving 18 bases between them. This CDR3 is built from 15 residues. The CDR3 region is CASTRGAGADQPQHF. CDR3 sequence (DNA): TGTGCCAGCACTCGGGGGGCAGGGGCAGATCAGCCCCAGCATTTT.

As DNA, the CDR3 is TGTGCCAGTCGCGACCTTACGAGCGGGGGGAATGAGCAGTTCTTC. The encoded protein is CASRDLTSGGNEQFF. The V call is TRBV19, the J call TRBJ2-1; 9 bases line up with TRBD2. The germline CDR1 and CDR2 sequences are LNHDA and SQIVND (reference sequence). The CDR3 contains 15 residues. V lost 8 bases and J lost 7; bases outside the gene matches: 12.

The chain is built from TRBV9 and TRBJ1-1; 7 nucleotides match TRBD1. From germline, CDR1 is SGDLS and CDR2 YYNGEE. There are 15 residues in the CDR3. With V trimmed by 0 bases and J by 0 bases, 2 bases remained unmatched. As DNA, the CDR3 is TGTGCCAGCAGCGTAGGGGACAGATTGAACACTGAAGCTTTCTTT. The encoded protein is CASSVGDRLNTEAFF.

This clonotype was detected many times. V is TRBV7-3 and J is TRBJ2-2; tentatively, D is TRBD1 (6 bases). This CDR3 is 16 amino acids long. Germline assignment: CDR1 SGHTA and CDR2 FQGTGA. V was cut by 2 bases and J by 4 bases, with 14 bases left in between. CDR3: CASSLVADRLTGELFF. The CDR3 DNA reads as TGTGCCAGCAGCTTAGTTGCCGACAGGCTCACCGGGGAGCTGTTTTTT.

This clonotype was picked up a small number of times. The CDR3 sequence is CASGVGVHEQYF. CDR3 DNA: TGCGCCAGCGGGGTGGGGGTACACGAGCAGTACTTC. The chain carries TRBV5-1 and TRBJ2-7; D might be TRBD1 or TRBD2, each matching 5 bases. Trimming pared 7 bases from V and 5 bases from J, leaving 13 bases between. CDR1 is SGHRS and CDR2 is YFSETQ in the germline V gene. The CDR3 loop spans 12 amino acids.

The chain combines TRBV7-9 with TRBJ1-2; 11 bases are a match to TRBD1. This CDR3 has 15 amino acids. The junction had 4 bases not matched to a gene; V was cut back by 0 bases and J by 7 bases. The V gene's germline CDR1 is SEHNR and CDR2 FQNEAQ (reference sequence). The CDR3 loop reads CASSLAWDRGAGYTF. CDR3 coding DNA: TGTGCCAGCAGCTTAGCCTGGGACAGGGGGGCTGGCTACACCTTC.